The following is a T cell receptor beta chain sequence with its context. What it binds is not known. The V end lost 5 bases, the J end lost 3 bases, and 13 bases lay between the germline ends. Per germline, CDR1 MNHEY and CDR2 SMNVEV (reference sequence). This CDR3 contains 14 residues. These data originate in a study of T-cell memory formation after mild COVID-19. Whole-study results and caveats: Clones that contracted from day 15 to 85 had balanced CD4/CD8; later expanders were CD4+ biased.

TCRdb reanalysed the 5' RACE reads using MiXCR and keeps one entry per CDR3 protein. The sample includes 140,000 or so distinct CDR3 sequences, 11% to 15% seen only once; the top ten take around 30%. The sample comprised PBMCs or a T cell subset sorted from them (not recorded which). The chain has TRBV27 and TRBJ2-5, with D possibly matching TRBD2 (6 bases). The clonotype originates from an adult woman who had mild COVID-19 (a few samples of this study predate the infection). Cell type and time point are not known. CDR3 coding DNA: TGTGCCAGCAGTCTCGGGAGTTGGGAAGAGACCCAGTACTTC. This translates into CASSLGSWEETQYF.